The rows below give T cell receptor beta chains drawn from one sample of a study of CD8+ T cells in alopecia areata. Profiled with immunoSEQ multiplex PCR; TCRdb holds only in-frame clones, not every one. Of about 180,000 clones listed, roughly 60% are singletons. This specimen was CD4+ T cells sorted from blood, taken at week 0. These receptors were obtained from a human donor with alopecia areata. The CDR3 runs from the conserved cysteine through the conserved F or W. D genes are given only for firm matches. The listing skips clone size in some rows; elsewhere it reads once, few, many or a size class.

clone_size j_call v_call d_call cdr3_nt cdr3_aa
- TRBJ2-3 TRBV6-5 - TGTGCCAGCAGTCCCCCAGGGGCGCGGCATACGCAGTATTTT CASSPPGARHTQYF
- TRBJ2-1 TRBV5-1 TRBD1 TGCGCCAGCAGCTTGCGCCCAGGACAGGGAGAATACAATGAGCAGTTCTTC CASSLRPGQGEYNEQFF
- TRBJ2-7 TRBV2 - TGTGCCAGCAACGACGGGAGCTCCTACGAGCAGTACTTC CASNDGSSYEQYF
- TRBJ2-1 TRBV30 - TGTGCCTGGAGTATAGGGTCCATCAAAGGAAGTAAGCAGTTCTTC CAWSIGSIKGSKQFF
- TRBJ1-1 TRBV29-1 - TGCAGCGTTGAAAAAACTTTGAACACTGAAGCTTTCTTT CSVEKTLNTEAFF
- TRBJ1-4 TRBV15 - TGTGCCACCAGCAGCCCGGAAGAAAAACTGTTTTTT CATSSPEEKLFF
once TRBJ2-1 TRBV30 - TGTGCCTGGAGTATCGGGGGTGAGCAGTTCTTC CAWSIGGEQFF
- TRBJ2-7 TRBV5-1 TRBD2 TGCGCCAGCAGCCCGAGGCAGCGGGGGAGCTCCTACGAGCAGTACTTC CASSPRQRGSSYEQYF
few TRBJ2-4 TRBV9 TRBD1 TGTGCCAGCAGCGTATCAACAGGGGGCATCAAAAACATTCAGTACTTC CASSVSTGGIKNIQYF
few TRBJ1-5 TRBV19 - TGTGCCAGTTGGGACGTGAATCAGCCCCAGCATTTT CASWDVNQPQHF
- TRBJ1-2 TRBV5-1 TRBD1 TGCGCCAGCAGCTCGGGACAGGTCTCCTATGGCTACACCTTC CASSSGQVSYGYTF
- TRBJ2-7 TRBV7-3 - TGTGCCAGCAGGACGGACGGGGAACACGAGCAGTACTTC CASRTDGEHEQYF
- TRBJ1-1 TRBV2 - TGTGCCAGCAAACCGGCCTTGAACACTGAAGCTTTCTTT CASKPALNTEAFF